A selection of T cell receptor beta chains follows, all from one sample in a study of post-analysis software for immune sequencing data. Each CDR3 protein gets one entry after TCRdb re-called the PCR reads with MiXCR. Seen here are 450,000 or so distinct CDR3 sequences, 40% to 55% observed once, and the top ten hold over 10%. Sequenced sample: blood. The receptor set was obtained from a girl under 18 with multiple sclerosis. Both conserved end residues are part of each CDR3. D genes are given only for firm matches. Expanded clones are given a class, and other clones once, few, many or no size at all.

cdr3_aa cdr3_nt d_call j_call v_call cdr3_length clone_size
CSARDDPGENTEAFF TGCAGTGCTAGAGACGACCCGGGGGAGAACACTGAAGCTTTCTTT . TRBJ1-1 TRBV20-1 15 .
CSGRRVAKNIQYF TGCAGCGGTAGGCGCGTAGCCAAAAACATTCAGTACTTC . TRBJ2-4 TRBV29-1 13 .
CASSFIRTARNGYTF TGTGCCAGCAGTTTCATTCGGACAGCGAGGAATGGCTACACCTTC . TRBJ1-2 TRBV28 15 .
CASSKVSAECGGYTF TGTGCCAGCAGCAAAGTCTCGGCGGAATGTGGTGGCTACACCTTC . TRBJ1-2 TRBV21-1 15 .
CASSPRQRPSYEQYF TGTGCCAGCAGCCCCAGACAGCGACCCTCCTACGAGCAGTACTTC . TRBJ2-7 TRBV28 15 .
CASSPRGVNTEAFF TGTGCCAGCAGTCCCCGGGGGGTGAACACTGAAGCTTTCTTT . TRBJ1-1 TRBV12-3/TRBV12-4 14 .
CASSKEARGDSGANVLTF TGTGCCAGCAGCAAAGAGGCCAGGGGTGACTCTGGGGCCAACGTCCTGACTTTC . TRBJ2-6 TRBV21-1 18 .
CSVDIEQYF TGCAGCGTTGACATCGAGCAGTACTTC . TRBJ2-7 TRBV29-1 9 few
CASSRGDQAETQYF TGTGCCAGCAGCCGGGGGGACCAAGCGGAGACCCAGTACTTC TRBD2 TRBJ2-5 TRBV5-5 14 few
CASSGIAGFSYNEQFF TGTGCCAGCAGTGGAATAGCGGGCTTTTCCTACAATGAGCAGTTCTTC TRBD2 TRBJ2-1 TRBV28 16 .
CASRSGTGIGSYEQYF TGTGCCAGTAGGTCCGGGACAGGGATAGGGTCCTACGAGCAGTACTTC TRBD1 TRBJ2-7 TRBV19 16 once
CSARDLVLVYNEQFF TGCAGTGCTAGAGATCTAGTCCTCGTCTACAATGAGCAGTTCTTC . TRBJ2-1 TRBV20-1 15 .
CASSPKGSGSLHEQFF TGTGCCAGCAGCCCTAAGGGTAGCGGGAGCTTACATGAGCAGTTCTTC TRBD2 TRBJ2-1 TRBV7-3 16 .
CASSRGLAAQETQYF TGTGCCAGCAGCCGTGGACTAGCGGCCCAAGAGACCCAGTACTTC TRBD2 TRBJ2-5 TRBV7-9 15 .
CASSSGQKYGYTF TGTGCCAGCAGCTCGGGACAGAAGTATGGCTACACCTTC TRBD1 TRBJ1-2 TRBV7-9 13 .
CASSSGPTNTEAFF TGCGCCAGCAGCTCGGGACCGACGAACACTGAAGCTTTCTTT . TRBJ1-1 TRBV5-1 14 .
CASTSGTGNYEQYF TGCGCCAGCACATCCGGGACAGGGAACTACGAGCAGTACTTC TRBD1 TRBJ2-7 TRBV5-1 14 once
CSVPSAYNEQFF TGCAGCGTGCCTAGCGCTTACAATGAGCAGTTCTTC . TRBJ2-1 TRBV29-1 12 .
CASSFWGGETQYF TGCGCCAGCAGCTTCTGGGGGGGAGAGACCCAGTACTTC TRBD2 TRBJ2-5 TRBV5-1 13 .
CSTEGRVGYTF TGCAGCACCGAAGGGAGGGTCGGCTACACCTTC . TRBJ1-2 TRBV29-1 11 few
CAISAGLAGAETQYF TGTGCCATCAGTGCGGGACTAGCGGGAGCAGAGACCCAGTACTTC TRBD2 TRBJ2-5 TRBV10-3 15 few
CSVTTGTGDEQYF TGCAGCGTAACCACAGGTACTGGGGACGAGCAGTACTTC . TRBJ2-7 TRBV29-1 13 few
CASSVSTNYEQYF TGTGCCAGCAGTGTCTCCACTAACTACGAGCAGTACTTC . TRBJ2-7 TRBV6-1 13 few
CSARETGTRDNEQFF TGCAGTGCTAGAGAAACCGGGACTAGAGACAATGAGCAGTTCTTC TRBD2 TRBJ2-1 TRBV20-1 15 .
CAISGSGRGYEQYF TGTGCCATCAGTGGGTCGGGGAGGGGGTACGAGCAGTACTTC . TRBJ2-7 TRBV10-3 14 .
CASSQIRESTDTQYF TGCGCCAGCAGCCAAATACGGGAGTCCACAGATACGCAGTATTTT . TRBJ2-3 TRBV4-1 15 few
CASSLAGRSSYEQYF TGTGCCAGCAGCTTAGCGGGTCGTAGCTCCTACGAGCAGTACTTC TRBD2 TRBJ2-7 TRBV14 15 few
CASEEGEQFF TGTGCCAGCGAGGAGGGTGAGCAGTTCTTC . TRBJ2-1 TRBV6-2/TRBV6-3 10 .
CASSYSTSGSYVQYF TGTGCCAGCAGTTACTCGACTAGCGGCTCCTACGTGCAGTACTTC TRBD2 TRBJ2-7 TRBV6-6 15 .
CSARIRGTSQETQYF TGCAGTGCCAGAATAAGGGGGACAAGCCAAGAGACCCAGTACTTC . TRBJ2-5 TRBV20-1 15 few
CAGSEERVSTDTQYF TGTGCCGGCAGTGAGGAGCGGGTTAGCACAGATACGCAGTATTTT . TRBJ2-3 TRBV2 15 .